Described below is a single TCR beta chain sequence and its context. What it binds is not known. The sample is drawn from a study of T cells in narcolepsy. Findings and limits, study-wide: Autoreactive clonotypes reportedly recurred in blood of same and different patients, not controls.

V was cut by 7 bases and J by 4 bases, with 10 bases left in between. CDR3 length equals 12 residues. Germline V lookup: CDR1 SQVTM, CDR2 ANQGSEA. Assay: immunoSEQ multiplex PCR; the TCRdb copy retains only in-frame clones and omits some. The table records some 25,000 clones, approximately 80% of them present only once. This chain uses TRBV29-1 with TRBJ2-2, with D tentatively TRBD1 (5 bases). The specimen was CD45RA- memory CD4+ T cells from PBMCs. The TCR was taken from a human donor with narcolepsy. The CDR3, as DNA: TGCAGCGGACAGAAAACCACCGGGGAGCTGTTTTTT. Residues: CSGQKTTGELFF.